This T cell receptor (beta chain) emerged from a study of T cells in Graves' hyperthyroidism and ophthalmopathy. Study-wide points: Ophthalmopathy was told apart from stable hyperthyroidism by a 13 V-J model. Ophthalmopathy got predicted by the model a median 6.5 months before its onset.

Germline V gene sequence: CDR1 SQVTM, CDR2 ANQGSEA. V dropped 4 bases and J dropped 3 bases, with 7 bases sitting between them. This CDR3 has 12 amino acids. A word on this clonotype: What it binds is not known.

RNA transcripts were the template for amplifying TCR beta CDR3 regions. The study used the HTBI primer set for a first-round RT-PCR of the TCR CDR3. TCRdb reprocessed the multiplex PCR reads via MiXCR and lists one record per CDR3 protein. The data show roughly 280,000 distinct CDR3 sequences, around 22% seen once. The sequencing input was blood. The receptor's source is a man in his thirties or forties with Graves' ophthalmopathy. V and J are TRBV29-1 and TRBJ1-5; D may be TRBD1 (5 bases). The CDR3 bases are TGCAGCGTTGCGACAGCCAATCAGCCCCAGCATTTT. It encodes CSVATANQPQHF.